This T cell receptor beta chain was observed in a study of T cell responses to AZD1222 COVID-19 vaccine. Trimming left V 5 bases short and J 7 bases short, with 18 bases between. The CDR3 consists of 14 residues. Germline V CDR1 and CDR2: SGHTA, FQGNSA. Sequenced by immunoSEQ multiplex PCR; TCRdb stores in-frame clones only, minus some. The table has 250,000 to 300,000 clones, 90% to 95% seen once. Second-dose groups at about 4 or about 12 weeks were pooled. This clone was detected once. This chain joins TRBV7-2 and TRBJ2-7; D unclear. This clonotype originated in an adult who received the AZD1222 COVID-19 vaccine. Sequencing was performed on peripheral blood, taken 28 days after the second AZD1222 dose. CDR3 bases: TGTGCCAGCAGCCCCTTCTCAGGCCTGGGGGAGCAGTACTTC. Translated, it gives CASSPFSGLGEQYF.